These 8 T cell receptor beta chains were all obtained from the same sample, sequenced in a study of blood T cell repertoires in COVID-19. Using immunoSEQ multiplex PCR, the repertoire was profiled, and TCRdb retains in-frame clones only, with some absent. The table records approximately 49,000 clones, roughly 89% of them present only once. The sample consisted of peripheral blood. The receptor source for this set is a man between 45 and 60 years old with acute or convalescent COVID-19.

This clone was seen just once. The genes are TRBV9 and TRBJ1-5; a possible D gene is TRBD1 (6 bases). Germline CDR1 reads SGDLS; CDR2 reads YYNGEE. With 6 bases removed from V and 1 base from J, the gap between germline ends came to 14 bases. The CDR3 length is 15 residues. The CDR3 bases are TGTGCCAGCACCAGGTCAGGGGACAGCAATCAGCCCCAGCATTTT. Translating it yields CASTRSGDSNQPQHF.

The chain employs TRBV5-6 and TRBJ2-2, with 8 bases fitting TRBD2. The CDR3 contains 15 residues. V trimming: 4 bases; J trimming: 6 bases; junction bases outside the gene matches: 8. Germline V gene data show CDR1 as SGHDT and CDR2 as YYEEEE. CDR3 sequence (DNA): TGTGCCAGCAGCGCGGGACTAGGAGGGGCCGGGGAGCTGTTTTTT. It codes for CASSAGLGGAGELFF. Full variable domain (outside the CDR3, taken from reference TRBV5-6 and TRBJ2-2): DAGVTQSPTHLIKTRGQQVTLRCSPKSGHDTVSWYQQALGQGPQFIFQYYEEEERQRGNFPDRFSGHQFPNYSSELNVNALLLGDSALYLCASSAGLGGAGELFFGEGSRLTVL.

V gene TRBV9 combines with J gene TRBJ1-1; possible D gene TRBD1, 6 bases. CDR1 is SGDLS, CDR2 YYNGEE, per germline. The CDR3 is 15 residues long. V was clipped by 4 bases and J by 7 bases, with 20 bases between them. CDR3 sequence reads: CASSPWGTGFDEAFF. CDR3 nucleotides: TGTGCCAGCAGCCCTTGGGGCACAGGGTTTGATGAAGCTTTCTTT.

The V gene is TRBV7-3, the J gene TRBJ1-1; D is unclear. The V and J ends lost 5 bases and 1 base respectively, with 23 bases between them. Germline V lookup: CDR1 SGHTA, CDR2 FQGTGA. This CDR3 is built from 18 residues. As DNA, the CDR3 is TGTGCCAGCAGCCCCGAGCCTCTCACTCCCGTGCGGAACACTGAAGCTTTCTTT. It yields the protein CASSPEPLTPVRNTEAFF.

This chain uses TRBV6-5 with TRBJ1-2, with a weak D call TRBD1 (5 bases). V lost 2 bases, J lost 5 bases, and 15 bases lay in between. Per the germline V gene, CDR1 is MNHEY and CDR2 is SVGAGI. The CDR3 runs to 15 residues. The chain's CDR3 is CASSYRGQRGYGYTF. CDR3 bases: TGTGCCAGCAGTTACCGAGGACAAAGGGGTTATGGCTACACCTTC.

The chain employs TRBV28 and TRBJ2-3; no clear D gene. Germline V gene lookup returns CDR1 MDHEN and CDR2 SYDVKM. Trimming took 6 bases from V and 4 from J, leaving 11 bases between them. This CDR3 has 13 amino acids. The CDR3 is CASRYGASDTQYF. CDR3 sequence (DNA): TGTGCCAGCAGGTATGGAGCGTCAGATACGCAGTATTTT.

The genes are TRBV27 and TRBJ2-7; 8 bases line up with TRBD2. CDR3 length: 14 residues. The germline gives CDR1 MNHEY, CDR2 SMNVEV (reference sequence). J gave up 6 bases and V 2 bases, and 6 bases lay outside the gene matches. The CDR3: CASSLTGGPTEQYF. The CDR3 bases are TGTGCCAGCAGTTTAACGGGAGGGCCCACCGAGCAGTACTTC.

CDR3 nucleotide sequence: TGTGCCAGCAGTTTAGGTAGCCCAGGCTACACCTTC. This sequence encodes CASSLGSPGYTF. The gene calls are TRBV12-3 or TRBV12-4 and TRBJ1-2; D gene ambiguous. CDR3 length equals 12 residues. The V gene lost 1 base and the J gene lost 8 bases, with 8 bases spanning the gap.